These 5 T cell receptor beta chains originate from one sample sequenced in a study of cytomegalovirus exposure and HLA in healthy donors. PCR amplification relied on 60 Vbeta primers (plus 13 Jbeta primers). Sequenced by immunoSEQ multiplex PCR; TCRdb stores in-frame clones only, minus some. Of 150,000 or so clones in the sample, 80% were seen once. The sample consisted of PBMCs. The receptors were gathered from a woman in her thirties or forties in good health and CMV-seronegative.

The chain joins TRBV4-1 to TRBJ1-1; a possible D gene is TRBD1 (5 bases). The CDR3 runs to 14 residues. CDR1 is MGHRA and CDR2 is YSYEKL in the germline V gene. Deletions cut 8 bases from V and 10 bases from J, with 23 bases between. The CDR3 spells CASGLGRQKEIAFF. The CDR3 bases are TGCGCCAGCGGGCTAGGTCGACAGAAGGAGATAGCTTTCTTT.

The chain recombines TRBV7-8 with TRBJ2-2, with D perhaps matching TRBD1 (7 bases). The CDR3 runs to 20 residues. Germline CDR1 reads SGHVS; CDR2 reads FQNEAQ. V lost 5 bases and J 9 bases, leaving 34 bases between the germline ends. The CDR3 DNA reads as TGTGCCAGCAGCCCCACGGGGGTTCTTACGAGGGGGCAGGACGGGAGGGAGCTGTTTTTT. Translating it yields CASSPTGVLTRGQDGRELFF.

The J gene is TRBJ2-7, the V gene TRBV4-3; D uncertain. This CDR3 region has 15 residues. Germline CDR1 LGHNA, CDR2 YSLEER. V was pared by 0 bases and J by 3 bases, with 12 bases between. This CDR3 reads CASSQDWQKRYEQYF. The CDR3 DNA is TGCGCCAGCAGCCAAGATTGGCAGAAACGCTACGAGCAGTACTTC.

The genes are TRBV5-1 and TRBJ1-4; D perhaps matches TRBD1 (5 bases). The CDR3 sequence is 17 residues long. The ends were cut back, 3 bases at V and 0 bases at J, with 15 bases in the middle. Germline assignment: CDR1 SGHRS and CDR2 YFSETQ. Here the CDR3 reads CASSWGGSESTNEKLFF. For the CDR3, the DNA is TGCGCCAGCAGCTGGGGGGGGTCCGAGTCAACTAATGAAAAACTGTTTTTT.

This chain links TRBV6-4 with TRBJ1-1; D gene unclear. This CDR3 has 11 amino acids. Trimming removed 2 bases from V and 5 bases from J, with 3 bases in between. CDR1 is MRHNA and CDR2 is SNTAGT in the germline V gene. CDR3 sequence (DNA): TGTGCCAGCAGTGACCGGACTGAAGCTTTCTTT. Translating it yields CASSDRTEAFF.